Sequencing of this TCR beta chain was carried out in a study of T-cell memory formation after mild COVID-19 (dated by TCRdb to the early 2020s). A note on the overall study: TCR sequence clusters from the two donors were largely donor specific. In a couple of donors, T-cell clones that expanded and contracted after mild COVID-19 were tracked by sequencing TCRalpha and TCRbeta repertoires over time. The cohort was made up of two young adult volunteers, one female and one male, who were previously healthy. Overall study results and their limits: Contracting CD4+ clones turned up mainly in the CM and EM memory subsets, whereas EMRA was where CD8+ clones were enriched. The second-wave clones that peaked on day 37 were not confirmed to be SARS-CoV-2 specific. Some responding clones were detected in pre-infection memory, suggesting pre-existing cross-reactive memory T cells joined the SARS-CoV-2 response. Only two mild cases were covered by the study, and larger cohorts that include severe cases with pre-infection samples were considered necessary. Clones contracting from day 15 to 85 had balanced CD4/CD8 phenotypes, while a second wave expanding from day 15 to 37 was biased towards CD4+.

The CDR3 numbers 14 residues from cysteine through phenylalanine. Just CDR3 DNA is preserved here, 42 bases in frame from base 1. The germline V end is reduced by 4 bases and the J end by 2 bases; junction bases left unmatched: 5. CDR1 and CDR2 were assigned from the germline V gene as LGHNA and YNFKEQ. Of note for this clonotype: The specificity of this receptor is unknown. Base qualities are not at hand, and no much larger clone is one base apart.

Ficoll-Paque density gradient centrifugation was used to isolate PBMCs. Sequenced using an Illumina NovaSeq 6000. Using 5'RACE with constant-segment primers, TCRalpha and TCRbeta cDNA libraries were constructed, with sample barcodes and unique molecular identifiers added in the process. Trizol reagent was used to extract RNA from every sample. Libraries were amplified in two PCR steps, with a second sample barcode and Illumina TruSeq adapters added in the second step. Sequencing of libraries was performed on an Illumina NovaSeq with 2 x 150 bp paired-end reads. The paper's data handling went like this. Demultiplexing of reads and collapsing into UMI-guided consensus sequences were performed with migec v1.2.7. Using mixcr v2.1.11, the UMI consensuses were aligned to TRA and TRB V and J templates and assembled into clonotypes. Expanded or contracted clonotypes were those called significant by both edgeR and NoisET, with noise models trained on biological replicates. For edgeR calls, the cutoffs were a false discovery rate-adjusted p below 0.01 and a log2 fold-change threshold of 1. As an exploratory analysis of dynamics, max-normalized trajectories of the 1000 most abundant clonotypes were examined with PCA combined with hierarchical clustering. Separately sequenced CD4+ and CD8+ repertoires were used to assign the CD4 or CD8 phenotype of responding clones. In TCRdb, the public reads were trimmed at Q25 with fastp and aligned with MiXCR, with productive beta chains retained. One record per CDR3 amino acid sequence lists the most common genes and DNA. TCRdb, rather than the study authors, made the V and J calls. The sample includes around 450,000 distinct CDR3 sequences, with 24% observed a single time. Roughly 8.7% of the sample belongs to the ten largest clones.

Material for sequencing was PBMCs or a T cell subset sorted from them (not recorded which). The chain joins TRBV4-2 to TRBJ2-7; 7 bases in the middle match TRBD2. The clonotype was recovered from an adult woman who had mild COVID-19 (a few samples of this study predate the infection). The sample titles of this study are shuffled in the database, so cell type and time point are left out; the donor was told from shared clones. The nucleotides read TGTGCCAGCAGCCCTAGCGGTCAGACCTACGAGCAGTACTTC. Translated, this gives CASSPSGQTYEQYF.